A selection of T cell receptor beta chains follows, all from one sample in a study of cytomegalovirus exposure and HLA in healthy donors. The assay was immunoSEQ multiplex PCR, and TCRdb's table has in-frame clones only and misses some. The sample carries approximately 190,000 clones, roughly four fifths recorded once. Sample: PBMCs. The receptors derive from a woman in her late teens or twenties in good health and CMV-seronegative. The CDR3 runs from the conserved cysteine through the conserved F or W. A D gene is named only where the DNA matches it firmly. Rows may omit the clone size; those that give it use once, few, many or a size class.

CASSESASGALDTQYF	TGCGCCAGCAGTGAGAGTGCTAGCGGGGCCCTAGATACGCAGTATTTT	NA	TRBV10-2	TRBJ2-3	TRBD2
CASSFQGLAGVGETQYF	TGTGCCAGCAGCTTCCAGGGACTAGCGGGAGTTGGAGAGACCCAGTACTTC	NA	TRBV7-2	TRBJ2-5	TRBD2
CASTLLGNWPQHF	TGTGCCAGCACCTTACTCGGTAATTGGCCCCAGCATTTT	NA	TRBV6-5	TRBJ1-5	NA
CASPPELRQGKNTEAFF	TGTGCCAGCCCACCCGAGCTGAGGCAGGGGAAAAACACTGAAGCTTTCTTT	NA	TRBV27	TRBJ1-1	NA
CASSAEHTYEQYF	TGTGCCAGTAGTGCGGAGCATACCTACGAGCAGTACTTC	once	TRBV19	TRBJ2-7	NA
CASSPSSYNSPLHF	TGTGCCAGCAGCCCGAGCTCCTATAATTCACCCCTCCACTTT	once	TRBV2	TRBJ1-6	NA
CASSWTRGTDTQYF	TGTGCCAGCAGCTGGACTAGAGGCACAGATACGCAGTATTTT	once	TRBV11-2	TRBJ2-3	TRBD2
CASSTTSLYEQYF	TGTGCCAGCAGTACGACTAGCCTTTACGAGCAGTACTTC	NA	TRBV6-5	TRBJ2-7	TRBD2
CASSSGLPLYNHEQFF	TGTGCCAGCAGTTCGGGACTCCCACTGTACAATCATGAGCAGTTCTTC	NA	TRBV2	TRBJ2-1	NA
CASSLRLAGVTNEQFF	TGCGCCAGCAGCCTACGACTAGCGGGGGTTACCAATGAGCAGTTCTTC	once	TRBV5-1	TRBJ2-1	TRBD2
CSDRRGPSYNEQFF	TGCAGCGACCGCCGCGGGCCCTCCTACAATGAGCAGTTCTTC	NA	TRBV29-1	TRBJ2-1	NA
CAWSEPPQGNTGELFF	TGTGCCTGGAGTGAGCCCCCACAGGGGAACACCGGGGAGCTGTTTTTT	NA	TRBV30	TRBJ2-2	NA
CASSVDDVVAGFNEQFF	TGTGCCAGCAGCGTAGATGATGTGGTAGCGGGATTCAATGAGCAGTTCTTC	NA	TRBV9	TRBJ2-1	TRBD2
CASSLRDRAFNEQFF	TGTGCCAGCAGTCTCCGGGACAGGGCTTTTAATGAGCAGTTCTTC	few	TRBV11-3	TRBJ2-1	TRBD1
CASRLVGLRPEETQYF	TGTGCAAGTCGCTTAGTGGGTTTGAGGCCAGAAGAGACCCAGTACTTC	NA	TRBV12-2	TRBJ2-5	NA
CASSLNPDNEQFF	TGTGCCAGCAGCTTAAATCCAGACAATGAGCAGTTCTTC	NA	TRBV7-8	TRBJ2-1	NA
CASSSPLVVEQFF	TGCGCCAGCAGCTCTCCCCTAGTAGTTGAGCAGTTCTTC	few	TRBV4-3	TRBJ2-1	NA
CASSDTWTANTEAFF	TGTGCCAGCAGCGATACCTGGACAGCTAACACTGAAGCTTTCTTT	NA	TRBV9	TRBJ1-1	NA
CASSQSRGNQPQHF	TGTGCCAGCAGCCAATCTCGGGGAAATCAGCCCCAGCATTTT	NA	TRBV16	TRBJ1-5	NA
CASSESVLSYNEQFF	TGCGCCAGCAGTGAATCGGTCCTCTCCTACAATGAGCAGTTCTTC	NA	TRBV10-1	TRBJ2-1	NA
CASTTYEYEQYF	TGTGCCAGCACCACTTACGAGTACGAGCAGTACTTC	NA	TRBV6-1	TRBJ2-7	NA
CASSQDSGGFGENTF	TGCGCCAGCAGCCAAGATTCAGGAGGGTTCGGAGAAAACACCTTC	NA	TRBV4-1	TRBJ1-2	NA
CASTQGGANEAFF	TGTGCCAGCACCCAGGGGGGAGCGAATGAAGCTTTCTTT	NA	TRBV7-9	TRBJ1-1	TRBD1
CASSEARGYGSGYTF	TGTGCCAGCAGTGAAGCGCGGGGGTACGGGTCCGGCTACACCTTC	NA	TRBV2	TRBJ1-2	NA
CASSLGLEQYF	TGTGCCAGCAGCTTGGGGCTTGAGCAGTACTTC	few	TRBV5-6	TRBJ2-7	NA
CASSSIDRGNEQFF	TGTGCCAGCAGTTCCATTGACAGGGGTAATGAGCAGTTCTTC	NA	TRBV27	TRBJ2-1	TRBD1
CASSPRRQGLEKLFF	TGCGCCAGCAGCCCGCGACGACAGGGATTGGAAAAACTGTTTTTT	NA	TRBV4-3	TRBJ1-4	TRBD1
CASRAGGSLGQYF	TGTGCCAGTAGGGCAGGGGGGTCTTTGGGGCAGTACTTC	NA	TRBV28	TRBJ2-5	NA
CASSQGTATFPQHF	TGTGCCAGCAGTCAAGGGACAGCAACCTTTCCCCAGCATTTT	NA	TRBV6-6	TRBJ1-5	TRBD1
CASSLTGSYEQYF	TGCGCCAGCAGCTTAACTGGTTCCTACGAGCAGTACTTC	NA	TRBV5-1	TRBJ2-7	NA
CASRANRGQNTEAFF	TGTGCCAGCAGAGCTAACAGGGGGCAGAACACTGAAGCTTTCTTT	NA	TRBV2	TRBJ1-1	TRBD1
CASSYGEITEAFF	TGTGCCAGCAGTTATGGTGAGATCACTGAAGCTTTCTTT	NA	TRBV6-5	TRBJ1-1	NA
CASSTWTGASGEAFF	TGTGCCAGCAGCACCTGGACAGGGGCCTCAGGAGAAGCTTTCTTT	NA	TRBV7-9	TRBJ1-1	TRBD1
CASSPDTFNYGYTF	TGTGCCAGCAGCCCGGACACTTTCAACTATGGCTACACCTTC	NA	TRBV11-3	TRBJ1-2	NA
CASSEEVGTDTQYF	TGTGCCAGCAGTGAGGAGGTGGGAACAGATACGCAGTATTTT	NA	TRBV6-5	TRBJ2-3	NA
CASSPPSGLNTQYF	TGTGCCAGCTCACCACCATCGGGGTTGAATACGCAGTATTTT	NA	TRBV18	TRBJ2-3	NA
CATIAPLGQGYQETQYF	TGCGCCACCATCGCTCCCCTAGGACAGGGGTACCAAGAGACCCAGTACTTC	NA	TRBV10-2	TRBJ2-5	TRBD1
CASSFRDRDYGYTF	TGTGCCAGCAGTTTCCGGGACAGGGATTATGGCTACACCTTC	NA	TRBV28	TRBJ1-2	TRBD1
CASSVSGEKLFF	TGTGCCAGCAGCGTCTCGGGGGAAAAACTGTTTTTT	NA	TRBV7-9	TRBJ1-4	NA
CASSQDGLNQPQHF	TGTGCCAGCAGCCAAGATGGGCTCAATCAGCCCCAGCATTTT	NA	TRBV4-1	TRBJ1-5	NA
CSVAPGQDPYEQYF	TGCAGCGTCGCCCCGGGACAGGACCCCTACGAGCAGTACTTC	NA	TRBV29-1	TRBJ2-7	TRBD1
CASTRQGASQPQHF	TGTGCCAGCACAAGGCAGGGGGCAAGTCAGCCCCAGCATTTT	NA	TRBV5-8	TRBJ1-5	TRBD1
CASSLTGNHYGYTF	TGTGCCAGCAGCTTGACAGGGAATCACTATGGCTACACCTTC	few	TRBV5-8	TRBJ1-2	NA
CASRRGTSGITTGELFF	TGTGCCAGTAGAAGGGGTACTAGCGGGATAACAACCGGGGAGCTGTTTTTT	NA	TRBV19	TRBJ2-2	TRBD2
CASSLASRGNEQFF	TGTGCCAGCAGTTTGGCTAGTCGAGGCAATGAGCAGTTCTTC	NA	TRBV27	TRBJ2-1	NA
CASSPGRVGGREQYF	TGTGCCAGCAGCCCAGGGAGGGTGGGGGGTCGCGAGCAGTACTTC	NA	TRBV7-2	TRBJ2-7	TRBD2
CASSPREAPGLEQYF	TGTGCCAGCTCACCCAGGGAAGCCCCCGGTTTGGAGCAGTACTTC	once	TRBV18	TRBJ2-7	NA
CASSQEAGRNYGYTF	TGTGCCAGCAGCCAAGAGGCGGGCAGAAACTATGGCTACACCTTC	NA	TRBV14	TRBJ1-2	NA
CASSQRLAGGYNEQFF	TGCGCCAGCAGCCAGCGACTAGCGGGAGGGTACAACGAGCAGTTCTTC	NA	TRBV4-1	TRBJ2-1	TRBD2
CASSGAGGSYNEQFF	TGTGCCAGCAGTGGAGCGGGAGGATCCTACAATGAGCAGTTCTTC	NA	TRBV25-1	TRBJ2-1	TRBD2
CASSRRHGNNEQFF	TGTGCCAGCAGCCGACGACATGGTAACAATGAGCAGTTCTTC	NA	TRBV9	TRBJ2-1	NA
CASSLLQGVNTEAFF	TGTGCCAGCAGCCTTTTACAGGGAGTTAACACTGAAGCTTTCTTT	few	TRBV7-6	TRBJ1-1	NA
CASSYGSIGVGEAFF	TGTGCCAGCAGTTACGGGTCAATAGGGGTGGGTGAAGCTTTCTTT	NA	TRBV6-5	TRBJ1-1	NA
CASSLFRGTNTGELFF	TGTGCCAGCAGTTTATTCAGAGGAACTAACACCGGGGAGCTGTTTTTT	NA	TRBV28	TRBJ2-2	NA